This record covers a single TCR beta chain. V was cut by 5 bases and J by 3 bases, with 17 bases left in between. This CDR3 region has 15 residues. Per the germline V gene, CDR1 is SEHNR and CDR2 is FQNEAQ (reference sequence). Random hexamers were used to reverse transcribe about 0.45 to 1 ug of RNA. TCRdb redid the calling of the immunoSEQ multiplex PCR reads with MiXCR, one entry per CDR3 protein. This sample has roughly 120,000 distinct CDR3 sequences; approximately 93% occur once, and the top ten carry over 0.3%. The sample is drawn from a study of CD8 T cells in Susac syndrome. Sequenced material: CD8+ T cells from PBMCs. V is TRBV7-9 and J is TRBJ2-7; D unclear. This TCR came from a human donor with multiple sclerosis. This chain's CDR3 is CASSPPQARFYEQYF. The CDR3 nucleotides are TGTGCCAGCAGCCCCCCGCAGGCGCGATTCTACGAGCAGTACTTC.